The 4 T cell receptor beta chains reported below all come from one sample, sequenced in a study of pediatric ulcerative colitis. Measured with immunoSEQ multiplex PCR; TCRdb has only the in-frame clones, and not every one. The table includes around 13,000 clones, about 74% detected once. One to two pinch biopsies were taken from the rectum during colonoscopy. The sequencing input was gut tissue. Source of these receptors: a boy younger than 18 who was a control in a study of pediatric ulcerative colitis.

The chain employs TRBV11-2 and TRBJ2-3; 7 bases are a match to TRBD2. This CDR3 is built from 14 residues. V was pared by 5 bases and J by 3 bases, with 5 bases of the junction left unmatched. The V gene's germline CDR1 is SGHAT and CDR2 FQNNGV. CDR3 sequence reads: CASSPSGRTDTQYF. Here the CDR3 DNA reads TGTGCCAGCAGCCCTAGCGGTAGAACAGATACGCAGTATTTT. The full variable domain, rest sourced from reference TRBV11-2 and TRBJ2-3, is EAGVAQSPRYKIIEKRQSVAFWCNPISGHATLYWYQQILGQGPKLLIQFQNNGVVDDSQLPKDRFSAERLKGVDSTLKIQPAKLEDSAVYLCASSPSGRTDTQYFGPGTRLTVL.

The chain is built from TRBV9 and TRBJ2-1; D possibly corresponds to TRBD2 (6 bases). V was cut by 4 bases and J by 8 bases, with 22 bases left in between. CDR1 is SGDLS and CDR2 is YYNGEE in the germline V gene. This CDR3 comprises 16 residues. CDR3 sequence reads: CASSHHGTSSVDEQFF. The CDR3, as DNA: TGTGCCAGCAGCCATCATGGTACTAGCAGTGTTGATGAGCAGTTCTTC. Full variable domain (rest looked up from reference TRBV9 and TRBJ2-1): DSGVTQTPKHLITATGQRVTLRCSPRSGDLSVYWYQQSLDQGLQFLIQYYNGEERAKGNILERFSAQQFPDLHSELNLSSLELGDSALYFCASSHHGTSSVDEQFFGPGTRLTVL.

The chain couples TRBV29-1 to TRBJ2-5, with a weak D call TRBD1 (6 bases). The CDR3 is 12 amino acids. The ends were cut back, 7 bases at V and 1 base at J, with 10 bases in the middle. Germline CDR1 SQVTM, CDR2 ANQGSEA. The CDR3 is CSAGAGQETQYF. For the CDR3, the DNA is TGCAGCGCAGGGGCGGGCCAAGAGACCCAGTACTTC. Variable domain in full (rest from reference TRBV29-1 and TRBJ2-5): SAVISQKPSRDICQRGTSLTIQCQVDSQVTMMFWYRQQPGQSLTLIATANQGSEATYESGFVIDKFPISRPNLTFSTLTVSNMSPEDSSIYLCSAGAGQETQYFGPGTRLLVL.

V and J are TRBV19 and TRBJ2-3, with a tentative D call TRBD2 (7 bases). Between the trimmed V and J ends, which lost 9 bases and 4 bases, there was a span of 23 bases. CDR1 LNHDA and CDR2 SQIVND come from the germline V gene (reference sequence). The CDR3 has 16 amino acids. The CDR3 DNA reads as TGTGCCAGCTCTGGTCGGAGGGGGGGGACCCCAGATACGCAGTATTTT. Protein product: CASSGRRGGTPDTQYF.